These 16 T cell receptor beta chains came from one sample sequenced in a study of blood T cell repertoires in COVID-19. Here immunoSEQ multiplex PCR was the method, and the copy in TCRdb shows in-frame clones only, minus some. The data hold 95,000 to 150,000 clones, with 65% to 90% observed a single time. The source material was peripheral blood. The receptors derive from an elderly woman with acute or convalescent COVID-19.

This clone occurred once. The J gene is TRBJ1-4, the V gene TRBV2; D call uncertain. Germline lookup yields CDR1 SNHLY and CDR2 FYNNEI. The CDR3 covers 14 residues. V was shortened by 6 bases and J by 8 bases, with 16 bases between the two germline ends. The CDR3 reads CASSPQTPEEKLFF. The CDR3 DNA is TGTGCCAGCAGCCCCCAGACACCCGAGGAAAAACTGTTTTTT. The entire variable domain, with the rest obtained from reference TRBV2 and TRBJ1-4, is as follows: EPEVTQTPSHQVTQMGQEVILRCVPISNHLYFYWYRQILGQKVEFLVSFYNNEISEKSEIFDDQFSVERPDGSNFTLKIRSTKLEDSAMYFCASSPQTPEEKLFFGSGTQLSVL.

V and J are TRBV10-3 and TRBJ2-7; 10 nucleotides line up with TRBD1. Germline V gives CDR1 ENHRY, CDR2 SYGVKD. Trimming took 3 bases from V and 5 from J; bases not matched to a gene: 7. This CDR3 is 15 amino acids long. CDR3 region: CAISETGTGVNEQYF. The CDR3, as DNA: TGTGCCATCAGTGAAACCGGGACAGGGGTAAACGAGCAGTACTTC.

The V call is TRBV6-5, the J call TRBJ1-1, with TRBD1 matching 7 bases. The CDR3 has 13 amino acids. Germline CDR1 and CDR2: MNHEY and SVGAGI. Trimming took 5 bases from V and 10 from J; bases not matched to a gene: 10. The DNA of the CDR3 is TGTGCCAGCAGTCGCGAACAGGGGATCGCAGCTTTCTTT. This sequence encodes CASSREQGIAAFF.

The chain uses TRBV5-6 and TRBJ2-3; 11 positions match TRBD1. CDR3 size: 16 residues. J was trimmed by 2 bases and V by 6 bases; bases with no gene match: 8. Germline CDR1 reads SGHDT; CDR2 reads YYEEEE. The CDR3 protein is CASTTGDRGFTDTQYF. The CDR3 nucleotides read TGTGCCAGCACCACTGGGGACAGGGGGTTCACAGATACGCAGTATTTT.

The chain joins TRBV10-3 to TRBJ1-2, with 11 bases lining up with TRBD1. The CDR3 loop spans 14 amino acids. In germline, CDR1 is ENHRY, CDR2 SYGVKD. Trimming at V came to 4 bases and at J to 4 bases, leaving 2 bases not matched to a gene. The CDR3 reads CAISGDRGIYGYTF. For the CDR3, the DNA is TGTGCCATCAGTGGGGACAGGGGGATCTATGGCTACACCTTC.

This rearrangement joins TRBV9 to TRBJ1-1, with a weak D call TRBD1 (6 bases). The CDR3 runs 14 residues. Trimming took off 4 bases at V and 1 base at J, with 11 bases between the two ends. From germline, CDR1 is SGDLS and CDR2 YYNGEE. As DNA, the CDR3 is TGTGCCAGCAGCTCTCTGGACAGGAACACTGAAGCTTTCTTT. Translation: CASSSLDRNTEAFF.

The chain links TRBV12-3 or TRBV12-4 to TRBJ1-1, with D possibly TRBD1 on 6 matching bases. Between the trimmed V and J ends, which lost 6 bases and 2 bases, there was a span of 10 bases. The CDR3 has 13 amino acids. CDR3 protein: CASSGQFNTEAFF. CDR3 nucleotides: TGTGCCAGCAGCGGACAGTTTAACACTGAAGCTTTCTTT.

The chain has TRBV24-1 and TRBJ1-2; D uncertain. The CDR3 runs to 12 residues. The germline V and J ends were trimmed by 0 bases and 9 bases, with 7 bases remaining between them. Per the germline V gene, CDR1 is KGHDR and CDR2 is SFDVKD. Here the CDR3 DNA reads TGTGCCACCAGTGATTTGGGGCGACGCTACACCTTC. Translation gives CATSDLGRRYTF.

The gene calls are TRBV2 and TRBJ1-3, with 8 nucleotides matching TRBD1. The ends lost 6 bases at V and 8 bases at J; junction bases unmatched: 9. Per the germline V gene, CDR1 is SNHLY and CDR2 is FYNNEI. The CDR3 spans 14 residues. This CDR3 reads CASRLTGAGDTIYF. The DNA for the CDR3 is TGTGCCAGCAGGCTGACAGGGGCGGGCGACACCATATATTTT.

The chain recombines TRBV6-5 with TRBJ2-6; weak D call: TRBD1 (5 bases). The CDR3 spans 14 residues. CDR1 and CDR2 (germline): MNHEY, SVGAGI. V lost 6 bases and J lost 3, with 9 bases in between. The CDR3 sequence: CASRPGLGANVLTF. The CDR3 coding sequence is TGTGCCAGCAGACCAGGGCTTGGGGCCAACGTCCTGACTTTC.

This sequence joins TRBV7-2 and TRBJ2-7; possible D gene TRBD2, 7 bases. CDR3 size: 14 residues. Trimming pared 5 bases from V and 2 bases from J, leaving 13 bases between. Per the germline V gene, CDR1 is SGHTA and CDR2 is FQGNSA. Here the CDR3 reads CASSPRRGPYEQYF. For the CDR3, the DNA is TGTGCCAGCAGCCCTAGGCGGGGGCCCTACGAGCAGTACTTC.

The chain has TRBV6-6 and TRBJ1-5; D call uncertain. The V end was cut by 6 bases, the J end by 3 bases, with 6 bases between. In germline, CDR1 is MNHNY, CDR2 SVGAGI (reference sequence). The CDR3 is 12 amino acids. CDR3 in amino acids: CASRADNQPQHF. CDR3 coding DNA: TGTGCCAGCAGGGCAGACAATCAGCCCCAGCATTTT.

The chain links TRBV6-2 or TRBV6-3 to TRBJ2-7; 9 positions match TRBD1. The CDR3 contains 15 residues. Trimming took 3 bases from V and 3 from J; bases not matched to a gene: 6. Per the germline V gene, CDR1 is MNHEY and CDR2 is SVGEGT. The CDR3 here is CASSYVWDRVYEQYF. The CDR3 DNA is TGTGCCAGCAGTTATGTCTGGGACAGGGTCTACGAGCAGTACTTC.

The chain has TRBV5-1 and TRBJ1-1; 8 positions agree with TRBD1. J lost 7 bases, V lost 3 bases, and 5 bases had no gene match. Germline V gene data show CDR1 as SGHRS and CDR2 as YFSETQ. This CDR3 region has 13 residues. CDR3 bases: TGCGCCAGCAGCTCGGGACAGGTCGATGAAGCTTTCTTT. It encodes CASSSGQVDEAFF. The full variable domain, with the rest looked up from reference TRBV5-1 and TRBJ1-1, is KAGVTQTPRYLIKTRGQQVTLSCSPISGHRSVSWYQQTPGQGLQFLFEYFSETQRNKGNFPGRFSGRQFSNSRSEMNVSTLELGDSALYLCASSSGQVDEAFFGQGTRLTVV.

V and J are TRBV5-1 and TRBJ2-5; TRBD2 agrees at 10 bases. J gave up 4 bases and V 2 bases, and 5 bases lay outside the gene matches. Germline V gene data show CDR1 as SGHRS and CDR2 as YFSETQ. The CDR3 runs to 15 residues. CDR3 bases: TGCGCCAGCAGCTTTGGGACTAGCGCCCTAGAGACCCAGTACTTC. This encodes CASSFGTSALETQYF.

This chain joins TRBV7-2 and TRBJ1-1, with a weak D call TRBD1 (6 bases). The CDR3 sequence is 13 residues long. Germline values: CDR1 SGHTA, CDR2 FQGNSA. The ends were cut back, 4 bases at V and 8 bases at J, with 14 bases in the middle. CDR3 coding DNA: TGTGCCAGCAGCTCCAGGGACACGCCCGAAGCTTTCTTT. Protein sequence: CASSSRDTPEAFF.